This T cell receptor beta chain was sequenced during a study of long-term antiretroviral therapy in people with HIV. An immunoSEQ assay, version v3.0, was performed at survey level. In sequencing, 40,000-50,000 T-cell genomes per sample were targeted. Assay: immunoSEQ multiplex PCR; the TCRdb copy retains only in-frame clones and omits some. Of 20,000 to 25,000 clones in the sample, approximately 80% were seen once. The CDR3 loop spans 15 amino acids. The V end lost 7 bases, the J end lost 9 bases, and 19 bases lay between the germline ends. Germline CDR1 and CDR2: SNHLY and FYNNEI. General study findings and limits: On ART adherence, viral resistance or therapy changes, no data were available. Control repertoires displayed wider CDR3 length ranges than the HIV repertoires. Once patients were on ART, diversity went higher but still fell short of transplant donor controls.

Of note for this clone: The antigen is not known.

V is TRBV2 and J is TRBJ1-6, with a possible D match to TRBD1 (5 bases). The specimen comprised unsorted PBMCs, sampled roughly 4 years after starting antiretroviral therapy. The clonotype was recovered from a man younger than 30 with HIV. CDR3 loop: CASNLQGWDGSPLHF. CDR3 nucleotides: TGTGCCAGCAATCTACAAGGGTGGGACGGTTCACCCCTCCACTTT.